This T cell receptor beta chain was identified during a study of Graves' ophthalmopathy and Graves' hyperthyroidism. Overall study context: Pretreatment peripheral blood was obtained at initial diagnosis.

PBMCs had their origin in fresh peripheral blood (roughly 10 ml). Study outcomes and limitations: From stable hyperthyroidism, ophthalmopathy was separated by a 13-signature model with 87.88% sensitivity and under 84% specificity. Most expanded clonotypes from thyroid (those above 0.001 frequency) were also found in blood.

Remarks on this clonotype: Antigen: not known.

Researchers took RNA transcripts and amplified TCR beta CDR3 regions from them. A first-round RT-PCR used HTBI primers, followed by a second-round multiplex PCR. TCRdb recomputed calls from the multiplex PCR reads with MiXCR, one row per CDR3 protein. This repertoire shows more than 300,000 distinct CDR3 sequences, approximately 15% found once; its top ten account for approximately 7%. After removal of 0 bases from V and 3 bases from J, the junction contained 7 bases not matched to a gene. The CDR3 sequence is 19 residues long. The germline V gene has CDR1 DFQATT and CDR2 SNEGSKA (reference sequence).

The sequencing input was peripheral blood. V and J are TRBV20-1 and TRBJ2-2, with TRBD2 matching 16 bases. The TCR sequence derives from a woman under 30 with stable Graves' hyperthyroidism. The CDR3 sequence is CSARDTGLAGGPYTGELFF. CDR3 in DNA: TGCAGTGCTAGAGATACGGGACTAGCGGGGGGGCCCTACACCGGGGAGCTGTTTTTT.